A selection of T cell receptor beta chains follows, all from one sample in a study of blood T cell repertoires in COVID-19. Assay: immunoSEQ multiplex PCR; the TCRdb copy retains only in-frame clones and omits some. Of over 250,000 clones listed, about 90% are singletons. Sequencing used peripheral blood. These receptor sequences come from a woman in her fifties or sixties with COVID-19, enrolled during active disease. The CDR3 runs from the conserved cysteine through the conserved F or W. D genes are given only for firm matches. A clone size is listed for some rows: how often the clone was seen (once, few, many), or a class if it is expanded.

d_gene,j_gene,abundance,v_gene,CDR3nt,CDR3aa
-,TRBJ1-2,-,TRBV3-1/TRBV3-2,TGTGCCAGCAGCCAGAACACGTGGGGGGGGTCTAGTAACTATGGCTACACCTTC,CASSQNTWGGSSNYGYTF
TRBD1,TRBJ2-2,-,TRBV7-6,TGTGCCAGCAGCTTCGGGACAGGGGGCACCGGGGAGCTGTTTTTT,CASSFGTGGTGELFF
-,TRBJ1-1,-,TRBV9,TGTGCCAGCAGCCCCCTGGAGCGGATAATGAACACTGAAGCTTTCTTT,CASSPLERIMNTEAFF
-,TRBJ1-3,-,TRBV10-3,TGTGCCATCAGTGAGTTGCTAGGGGTTGCTGGAAACACCATATATTTT,CAISELLGVAGNTIYF
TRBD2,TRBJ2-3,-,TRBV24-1,TGTGCCACCAGTGAACCGGGACTAGCGTGGTCAGGTACGCAGTATTTT,CATSEPGLAWSGTQYF
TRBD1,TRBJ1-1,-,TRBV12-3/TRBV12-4,TGTGCCAGCAGCCCGACAGGGAGCACTGAAGCTTTCTTT,CASSPTGSTEAFF
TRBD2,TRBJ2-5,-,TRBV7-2,TGTGCCAGCAGCTTAGTTCTGGCGGGAGTCTCCACCCAGTACTTC,CASSLVLAGVSTQYF
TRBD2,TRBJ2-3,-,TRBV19,TGTGCCAGTAGTCCGACTAGCGTGTCAGATACGCAGTATTTT,CASSPTSVSDTQYF
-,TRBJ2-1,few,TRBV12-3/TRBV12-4,TGTGCCACCCGAAGAGCAGGGTTCAATGAGCAGTTCTTC,CATRRAGFNEQFF
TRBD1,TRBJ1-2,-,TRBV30,TGTGCCTGGAAACCCGGCGGGACAGGATATGGCTACACCTTC,CAWKPGGTGYGYTF
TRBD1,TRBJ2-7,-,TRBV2,TGTGCCAGCAGGGGACAGGTACTCTCCTACGAGCAGTACTTC,CASRGQVLSYEQYF
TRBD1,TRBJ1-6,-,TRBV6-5,TGTGCCAGCAGAAGACAGGGATCCTATAATTCACCCCTCCACTTT,CASRRQGSYNSPLHF
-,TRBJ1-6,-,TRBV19,TGTGCCAGTAGTAACCGGGAGCCCACTGCGCCCCTCCACTTT,CASSNREPTAPLHF
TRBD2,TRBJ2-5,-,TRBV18,TGTGCCAGCTCAGTCGGACTAGCGGGAGAGACCCAGTACTTC,CASSVGLAGETQYF
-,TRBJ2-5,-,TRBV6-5,TGTGCCAGCAGGCCACAGGGGAGGAAAGAGACCCAGTACTTC,CASRPQGRKETQYF
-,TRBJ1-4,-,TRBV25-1,TGTGCCAGCAGTGAATCCCTCTCTATCCATGAAAAACTGTTTTTT,CASSESLSIHEKLFF
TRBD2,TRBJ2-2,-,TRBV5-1,TGCGCCAGCAGCTTGGGAATAGCGGGGGGCACCGGGGAGCTGTTTTTT,CASSLGIAGGTGELFF
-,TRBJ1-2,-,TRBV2,TGTGCCAGCAGTGAGGGGGGGTGGGCCAACTATGGCTACACCTTC,CASSEGGWANYGYTF
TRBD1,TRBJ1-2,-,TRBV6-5,TGTGCCAGCAGTTACCTCGACAGGGGAAGAGGGGGCGGCTACACCTTC,CASSYLDRGRGGGYTF
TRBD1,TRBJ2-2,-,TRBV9,TGTGCCAGCAGCGTCTGGACAGGTGGAACCGGGGAGCTGTTTTTT,CASSVWTGGTGELFF
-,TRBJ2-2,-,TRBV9,TGTGCCAGCAGCCCTAGACCCGGCGGGGAGCTGTTTTTT,CASSPRPGGELFF
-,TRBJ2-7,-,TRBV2,TGTGCCAGCACCCCGTCGAGTGCTTCCTACGAGCAGTACTTC,CASTPSSASYEQYF
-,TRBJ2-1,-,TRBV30,TGTGCCTGGACTCAACAGGGAACCTACAATGAGCAGTTCTTC,CAWTQQGTYNEQFF
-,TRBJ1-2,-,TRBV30,TGTGCCTGGAGGGCAGACAGGTCGAACTATGGCTACACCTTC,CAWRADRSNYGYTF
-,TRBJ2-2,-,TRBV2,TGTGCCAGCAGGACAGAGAACACCGGGGAGCTGTTTTTT,CASRTENTGELFF
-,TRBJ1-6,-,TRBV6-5,TGTGCCAGCAGTTCCGTGAACTTGGAGTCACCCCTCCACTTT,CASSSVNLESPLHF
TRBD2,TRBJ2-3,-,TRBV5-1,TGCGCCAGCAGCCCGTCCGGGACTAGCGGGGATACGCAGTATTTT,CASSPSGTSGDTQYF
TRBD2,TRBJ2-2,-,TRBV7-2,TGTGCCAGCAGCCCAGCGGAAATCGGACTAGCGGGAGGGCCCGGGGAGCTGTTTTTT,CASSPAEIGLAGGPGELFF
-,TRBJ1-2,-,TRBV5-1,TGCGCCAGCGCCGCCGCGGGGCAGGGAGAAGGCTACACCTTC,CASAAAGQGEGYTF
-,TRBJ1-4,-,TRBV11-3,TGTGCCAGCAGCTTAAGGTCGCGGGCTCGGAATGAAAAACTGTTTTTT,CASSLRSRARNEKLFF
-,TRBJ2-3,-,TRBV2,TGTGCCAGCAGATACAGGGCAACTAGCACAGATACGCAGTATTTT,CASRYRATSTDTQYF
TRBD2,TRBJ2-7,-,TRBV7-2,TGTGCCAGCAGCTCTGAAGGGACTAGCGGGTGGTACGAGCAGTACTTC,CASSSEGTSGWYEQYF
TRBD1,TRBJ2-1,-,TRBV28,TGTGCCAGCAGTTTAGACAGGGTCTACAATGAGCAGTTCTTC,CASSLDRVYNEQFF
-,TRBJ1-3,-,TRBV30,TGTGCCTGGAGTGTTACAGGCCACTCTGGAAACACCATATATTTT,CAWSVTGHSGNTIYF
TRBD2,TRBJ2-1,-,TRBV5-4,TGTGCCAGCAGCTTAGTAGCGGGAACCTACAATGAGCAGTTCTTC,CASSLVAGTYNEQFF
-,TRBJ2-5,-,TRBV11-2,TGTGCCAGCAGCATCGCCTGGGGAGCGGTTTCGGGGGAGACCCAGTACTTC,CASSIAWGAVSGETQYF
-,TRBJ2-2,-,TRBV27,TGTGCCAGCAGTAGTGGGGGAGCGGGCACCGGGGAGCTGTTTTTT,CASSSGGAGTGELFF
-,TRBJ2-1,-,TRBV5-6,TGTGCCAGCAGCCCACTCAGGGGCGATGAGCAGTTCTTC,CASSPLRGDEQFF
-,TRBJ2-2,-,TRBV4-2,TGTGCCAGCAGCCAAGAAGAGCGAGTTACCGGGGAGCTGTTTTTT,CASSQEERVTGELFF
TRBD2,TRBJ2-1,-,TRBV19,TGTGCCAGTATTGACCCAGGGACTAGCATCAATGAGCAGTTCTTC,CASIDPGTSINEQFF
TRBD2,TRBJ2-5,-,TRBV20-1,TGCAGTGCTGGTGGGACTAGCGGCGTTATAGAGACCCAGTACTTC,CSAGGTSGVIETQYF
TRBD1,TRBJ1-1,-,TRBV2,TGTGCCAGCAGACGACAGGGGAGGGACACTGAAGCTTTCTTT,CASRRQGRDTEAFF
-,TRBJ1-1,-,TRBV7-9,TGTGCCAGCAGCTTAGCATCGGGGTACACTGAAGCTTTCTTT,CASSLASGYTEAFF
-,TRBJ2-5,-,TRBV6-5,TGTGCCATCCGGAGCGGAGAGACCCAGTACTTC,CAIRSGETQYF